A selection of T cell receptor beta chains follows, all from one sample in a study of blood T cell repertoires in COVID-19. TCRdb keeps only in-frame clones here, not all; method: immunoSEQ multiplex PCR. The sample records around 140,000 clones, 85% to 90% being singletons. Material: peripheral blood. These receptors originate from a man between 50 and 59 years old with active COVID-19. CDR3s include the opening cysteine and the closing phenylalanine or tryptophan. Fields, in order: D gene, V gene, clone size, J gene, CDR3 protein, CDR3 DNA. D genes are given only for firm matches. Not every row has a clone size; where given, it reads once, few, many or a size class.

d_call: TRBD1
v_call: TRBV30
clone_size: -
j_call: TRBJ1-4
cdr3_aa: CAWTGTGRPEKLFF
cdr3_nt: TGTGCCTGGACCGGGACAGGGAGACCTGAAAAACTGTTTTTT

d_call: TRBD2
v_call: TRBV27
clone_size: once
j_call: TRBJ2-4
cdr3_aa: CASSSPGLAGEAKNIQYF
cdr3_nt: TGTGCCAGCAGTTCCCCGGGACTAGCGGGGGAAGCCAAAAACATTCAGTACTTC

d_call: TRBD1
v_call: TRBV6-5
clone_size: -
j_call: TRBJ1-5
cdr3_aa: CASRRQGGSNQPQHF
cdr3_nt: TGTGCCAGCAGACGACAGGGCGGAAGCAATCAGCCCCAGCATTTT

d_call: -
v_call: TRBV5-4
clone_size: -
j_call: TRBJ1-5
cdr3_aa: CASSFGGGGNQPQHF
cdr3_nt: TGTGCCAGCAGCTTCGGGGGAGGAGGCAATCAGCCCCAGCATTTT

d_call: -
v_call: TRBV20-1
clone_size: -
j_call: TRBJ2-5
cdr3_aa: CSASTGLGLGETQYF
cdr3_nt: TGCAGTGCTAGTACGGGTCTTGGTTTGGGAGAGACCCAGTACTTC

d_call: TRBD2
v_call: TRBV10-3
clone_size: -
j_call: TRBJ2-1
cdr3_aa: CAISRGNLSGGSYNEQFF
cdr3_nt: TGTGCCATCAGTCGGGGGAATCTCAGCGGGGGCTCCTACAATGAGCAGTTCTTC

d_call: TRBD1
v_call: TRBV7-8
clone_size: -
j_call: TRBJ1-1
cdr3_aa: CASKRQGALLNTEAFF
cdr3_nt: TGTGCCAGCAAACGACAGGGCGCCCTCCTGAACACTGAAGCTTTCTTT

d_call: TRBD2
v_call: TRBV13
clone_size: -
j_call: TRBJ2-3
cdr3_aa: CASSTGLAGATDTQYF
cdr3_nt: TGTGCCAGCAGCACCGGACTAGCGGGGGCCACAGATACGCAGTATTTT

d_call: TRBD1
v_call: TRBV6-6
clone_size: -
j_call: TRBJ2-3
cdr3_aa: CASSLPGQGTDTQYF
cdr3_nt: TGTGCCAGCAGTTTACCTGGACAGGGCACAGATACGCAGTATTTT

d_call: -
v_call: TRBV5-1
clone_size: -
j_call: TRBJ2-2
cdr3_aa: CASRTAGENTGELFF
cdr3_nt: TGCGCCAGCAGGACTGCGGGTGAGAACACCGGGGAGCTGTTTTTT

d_call: -
v_call: TRBV18
clone_size: -
j_call: TRBJ1-4
cdr3_aa: CASSSTGNEKLFF
cdr3_nt: TGTGCCAGCTCATCAACAGGGAATGAAAAACTGTTTTTT

d_call: -
v_call: TRBV21-1
clone_size: -
j_call: TRBJ2-4
cdr3_aa: CASRYVIQYF
cdr3_nt: TGTGCCAGCAGATATGTCATTCAGTACTTC

d_call: TRBD1
v_call: TRBV5-4
clone_size: -
j_call: TRBJ1-6
cdr3_aa: CASSLQGENSPLHF
cdr3_nt: TGTGCCAGCAGCTTACAGGGGGAGAATTCACCCCTCCACTTT

d_call: -
v_call: TRBV4-2
clone_size: -
j_call: TRBJ2-1
cdr3_aa: CASSHDRIDEQFF
cdr3_nt: TGTGCCAGCAGCCACGACAGGATCGATGAGCAGTTCTTC

d_call: TRBD2
v_call: TRBV4-1
clone_size: few
j_call: TRBJ2-2
cdr3_aa: CASSQARLAGGSGELFF
cdr3_nt: TGCGCCAGCAGCCAAGCTCGACTAGCGGGGGGATCTGGGGAGCTGTTTTTT

d_call: TRBD1
v_call: TRBV5-4
clone_size: -
j_call: TRBJ2-3
cdr3_aa: CASSLQGAVSDTQYF
cdr3_nt: TGTGCCAGCAGCTTACAGGGGGCGGTATCTGATACGCAGTATTTT

d_call: TRBD1
v_call: TRBV5-1
clone_size: -
j_call: TRBJ2-7
cdr3_aa: CASSLGQGASYEQYF
cdr3_nt: TGCGCCAGCAGCTTGGGGCAGGGGGCTTCCTACGAGCAGTACTTC

d_call: -
v_call: TRBV5-1
clone_size: -
j_call: TRBJ1-2
cdr3_aa: CASSRSTVSGDYGYTF
cdr3_nt: TGCGCCAGCAGCAGATCGACAGTATCAGGGGACTATGGCTACACCTTC

d_call: TRBD1
v_call: TRBV11-1
clone_size: -
j_call: TRBJ2-7
cdr3_aa: CASSWDSNSYEQYF
cdr3_nt: TGTGCCAGCAGCTGGGACAGCAACTCCTACGAGCAGTACTTC

d_call: TRBD1
v_call: TRBV6-5
clone_size: -
j_call: TRBJ2-1
cdr3_aa: CATRQGNEQFF
cdr3_nt: TGTGCCACACGACAGGGCAATGAGCAGTTCTTC

d_call: TRBD1
v_call: TRBV4-3
clone_size: -
j_call: TRBJ2-7
cdr3_aa: CASSQGTGRYEQYF
cdr3_nt: TGCGCCAGCAGCCAGGGGACAGGACGCTACGAGCAGTACTTC

d_call: TRBD1
v_call: TRBV11-3
clone_size: -
j_call: TRBJ2-7
cdr3_aa: CASSPGGTGGEQYF
cdr3_nt: TGTGCCAGCAGCCCGGGCGGGACAGGGGGCGAGCAGTACTTC

d_call: -
v_call: TRBV10-3
clone_size: -
j_call: TRBJ2-3
cdr3_aa: CAIRGAFSTDTQYF
cdr3_nt: TGTGCCATCAGAGGGGCCTTTTCCACAGATACGCAGTATTTT